This T cell receptor (delta chain) was captured by sequencing in a study of γδ T cells in repeated Plasmodium falciparum infection. About the research overall: Donors were malaria-exposed Malian children or age- and gender-matched Australian children.

Bulk repertoires came from Vgamma9/Vdelta2+ or Vdelta2-negative gammadelta T cells flow-sorted from PBMC. To note about this clone: Its specificity is unknown. A far larger clone lies a single base away; this is likely a read error. Other DNA variants within this sample encode the same CDR3.

Study results and limitations: Compared with Australian children, Malian Vdelta2-negative repertoires seemed more clonal, less diverse, less shared.

There are 16 residues in the CDR3. The V gene's germline CDR1 is GEAIGNYY and CDR2 EKD. TRG and TRD sequences were obtained from every sorted gammadelta sample. TCRdb re-called the multiplex PCR reads with CATT. The sample has about 89,000 delta-chain clones, roughly 1.4% seen once. The V gene is given as TRDV2, and no J gene call is available; the DNA was not compared with TRDD3, the D call given in the table. Sequencing used gamma-delta T cells from blood. This receptor was identified in a pool of human donors (malaria-infected and uninfected, not separated). In DNA, the CDR3 is TGTGCCTGTGACACCGTGGGGGCTTTGGGCGTTGATAAACTCATCTTC. Amino acid sequence: CACDTVGALGVDKLIF.